This TCR beta chain was recovered during a study of cytomegalovirus exposure and HLA in healthy donors. Study-wide points: The investigators catalogued 150 or so TCR beta chains as cytomegalovirus-associated.

Produced via immunoSEQ multiplex PCR; TCRdb's table is partial and in-frame only. This table holds more than 130,000 clones, 80% to 90% found once. Concerning this clone: The antigen is undetermined.

The V gene end was trimmed by 2 bases and the J gene end by 1 base; junction bases not matched to a gene: 1. CDR1 is KGHSH and CDR2 is LQKENI in the germline V gene. This CDR3 is 14 amino acids long. This chain joins TRBV18 and TRBJ2-5; TRBD1 matches at 7 bases. Sequencing was done on a sample of PBMCs. This clonotype originated in a young woman in good health and CMV-seropositive. Here the CDR3 reads CASSPGQVQETQYF. In DNA form, the CDR3 reads TGTGCCAGCTCACCAGGACAGGTCCAAGAGACCCAGTACTTC.